This T cell receptor beta chain was identified in a study of blood T cell repertoires in COVID-19. Turning to the study itself: Sites in the United States, Italy and Spain provided acute and convalescent COVID-19 samples. PBMCs, B-cell-depleted T cells, or T cells provided the cDNA or gDNA that made up the material.

Original handling: Nucleated cell counts were estimated from reference gene primer amplification. The repertoire was sequenced with immunoSEQ multiplex PCR; TCRdb's copy has only in-frame clones and lacks some. V, J and clone size are taken as reported in that table, and D and trimming were inferred from the DNA itself. The repertoire holds approximately 79,000 clones, with around 89% as singletons. This CDR3 has 12 residues. With 3 bases removed from V and 9 bases from J, the gap between germline ends came to 6 bases. Input material: peripheral blood. The chain has TRBV12-3 or TRBV12-4 and TRBJ1-6, with D hard to call. The sequence derives from a man aged 55-75 years with acute or convalescent COVID-19. The CDR3 DNA is TGTGCCAGCAGTTTTAGTAGTTCACCCCTCCACTTT. Amino acid sequence: CASSFSSSPLHF.